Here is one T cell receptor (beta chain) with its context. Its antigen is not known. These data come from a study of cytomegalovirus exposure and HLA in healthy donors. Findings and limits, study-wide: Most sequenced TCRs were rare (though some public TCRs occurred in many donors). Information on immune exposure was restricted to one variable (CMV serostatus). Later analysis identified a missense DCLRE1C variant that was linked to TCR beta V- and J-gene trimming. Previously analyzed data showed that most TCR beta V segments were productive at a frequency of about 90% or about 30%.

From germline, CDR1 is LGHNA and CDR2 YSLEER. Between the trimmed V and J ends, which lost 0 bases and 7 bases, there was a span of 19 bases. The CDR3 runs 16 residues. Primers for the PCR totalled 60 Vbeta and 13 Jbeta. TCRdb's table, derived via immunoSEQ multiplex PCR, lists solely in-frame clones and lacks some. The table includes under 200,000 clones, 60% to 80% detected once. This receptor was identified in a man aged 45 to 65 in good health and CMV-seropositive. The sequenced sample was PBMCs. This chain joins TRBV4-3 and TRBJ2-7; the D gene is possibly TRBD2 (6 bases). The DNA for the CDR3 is TGCGCCAGCAGCCAAGAAAGGAAACTAGCCGGGATGGAGCAGTACTTC. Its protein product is CASSQERKLAGMEQYF.